Listed below are T cell receptor beta chains from one sample, sequenced in a study of T cells in Graves' hyperthyroidism and ophthalmopathy. From the multiplex PCR reads, TCRdb called clonotypes with MiXCR, one entry per CDR3 protein. This table holds roughly 200,000 distinct CDR3 sequences, less than 20% found once. Sequencing was performed on blood. These TCRs come from a woman aged 45-65 years with Graves' hyperthyroidism. CDR3s include the opening cysteine and the closing phenylalanine or tryptophan. The D gene is left open where the match is weak. Rows give clone size only sometimes, using once, few, many, or a class for an expanded clone.

v_gene	d_gene	len	abundance	j_gene	CDR3aa	CDR3nt
TRBV20-1	TRBD2	15	-	TRBJ2-1	CSAAVAGANKNEQFF	TGCAGTGCCGCGGTAGCGGGAGCTAATAAGAATGAGCAGTTCTTC
TRBV2	-	15	-	TRBJ1-6	CASNFRGPNNSPLHF	TGTGCCAGCAACTTCAGGGGACCTAATAATTCACCCCTCCACTTT
TRBV27	TRBD2	17	few	TRBJ2-2	CASNPDRGLGNTGELFF	TGTGCCAGCAATCCAGACCGGGGACTAGGGAACACCGGGGAGCTGTTTTTT
TRBV11-2	-	15	-	TRBJ1-5	CASSLEAGWNQPQHF	TGTGCCAGCAGCTTAGAGGCAGGGTGGAATCAGCCCCAGCATTTT
TRBV5-4	-	11	-	TRBJ2-1	CASSGNNEQFF	TGTGCCAGCAGCGGAAACAATGAGCAGTTCTTC
TRBV28	-	16	many	TRBJ2-5	CASTQGGESLQETQYF	TGTGCCAGCACCCAAGGGGGAGAGTCACTCCAAGAGACCCAGTACTTC
TRBV6-1	-	12	-	TRBJ2-7	CASSTSSYEQYF	TGTGCCAGCAGTACGAGCTCCTACGAGCAGTACTTC
TRBV2	-	17	-	TRBJ2-1	CASSLTGAPLLDNEQFF	TGTGCCAGCAGCCTAACCGGGGCCCCTCTTCTCGACAATGAGCAGTTCTTC
TRBV7-2	-	12	few	TRBJ2-1	CASSLVLVPMFF	TGTGCCAGCAGCTTAGTTTTGGTCCCGATGTTCTTC
TRBV10-3	-	16	many	TRBJ2-5	CAIGRYSPQFQETQYF	TGTGCCATTGGAAGGTACAGCCCGCAATTCCAAGAGACCCAGTACTTC
TRBV24-1	-	15	few	TRBJ2-4	CATSEGGSAKNIQYF	TGTGCCACCAGTGAAGGGGGTTCAGCCAAAAACATTCAGTACTTC
TRBV30	-	12	many	TRBJ1-2	CAWSRGPSGYTF	TGTGCCTGGAGTCGGGGGCCGAGTGGCTACACCTTC
TRBV6-4	TRBD1	14	many	TRBJ2-2	CASSSGTVAGELFF	TGTGCCAGCAGTTCCGGGACAGTGGCCGGGGAGCTGTTTTTT
TRBV12-3/TRBV12-4	-	15	many	TRBJ1-2	CASSVRGVGIYGYTF	TGTGCCAGCAGTGTGCGGGGGGTGGGGATCTATGGCTACACCTTC
TRBV7-9	-	15	few	TRBJ2-3	CASSKQLVFGDTQYF	TGTGCCAGCAGCAAACAACTAGTTTTTGGAGATACGCAGTATTTT
TRBV7-2	-	13	-	TRBJ2-2	CASSLVRGGELFF	TGTGCCAGCAGCTTAGTCCGGGGCGGGGAGCTGTTTTTT
TRBV5-4	-	15	-	TRBJ1-4	CASSLDKATNEKLFF	TGTGCCAGCAGCTTGGACAAAGCAACTAATGAAAAACTGTTTTTT
TRBV5-1	-	15	many	TRBJ2-3	CASSLESQGADTQYF	TGTGCCAGCAGCTTGGAGTCGCAGGGCGCAGATACGCAGTATTTT
TRBV3-1	-	13	many	TRBJ2-7	CASSRTFEGEQYF	TGTGCCAGCAGCCGAACATTTGAGGGGGAGCAGTACTTC
TRBV12-3/TRBV12-4	TRBD2	18	many	TRBJ2-1	CASSPGTSGRSPYNEQFF	TGTGCCAGCAGTCCGGGGACTAGCGGGAGGAGTCCCTACAATGAGCAGTTCTTC
TRBV29-1	-	12	-	TRBJ2-7	CSGEEGVYEQYF	TGCAGCGGGGAGGAAGGGGTCTACGAGCAGTACTTC
TRBV19	-	15	few	TRBJ2-3	CASIKSGLPTDTQYF	TGTGCCAGTATTAAAAGCGGGCTACCCACAGATACGCAGTATTTT
TRBV12-3/TRBV12-4	-	16	many	TRBJ1-5	CASRPSGGPGNQPQHF	TGTGCCAGCAGACCCAGTGGGGGTCCGGGCAATCAGCCCCAGCATTTT
TRBV7-9	TRBD2	15	few	TRBJ2-7	CASSSIAGGNDEQYF	TGTGCCAGCAGCTCCATAGCGGGAGGGAACGACGAGCAGTACTTC
TRBV14	TRBD1	17	many	TRBJ1-1	CASSPVTGGRLNTEAFF	TGTGCCAGCAGCCCAGTAACAGGGGGCCGTCTGAACACTGAAGCTTTCTTT
TRBV4-1	-	13	many	TRBJ1-1	CASSQSGNTEAFF	TGCGCCAGCAGCCAAAGCGGAAACACTGAAGCTTTCTTT
TRBV12-3/TRBV12-4	-	16	many	TRBJ2-3	CASLMYRDGYTDTQYF	TGTGCCAGCCTAATGTACCGGGACGGTTACACAGATACGCAGTATTTT
TRBV6-2/TRBV6-3	-	11	many	TRBJ2-1	CASAQRTEQFF	TGTGCCAGCGCCCAGAGGACTGAGCAGTTCTTC
TRBV30	TRBD2	14	-	TRBJ2-1	CAWSGTSGAYEQFF	TGTGCCTGGAGTGGGACTAGCGGGGCCTACGAGCAGTTCTTC
TRBV6-1	-	15	-	TRBJ2-1	CASSNDRSSYNEQFF	TGTGCCAGCAGCAACGACAGGAGCTCCTACAATGAGCAGTTCTTC
TRBV19	-	11	many	TRBJ1-1	CASIGSVEAFF	TGTGCCAGTATTGGGTCTGTTGAAGCTTTCTTT
TRBV5-1	TRBD1	15	many	TRBJ1-1	CASSLTGGARTEAFF	TGCGCCAGCAGCTTGACAGGGGGCGCGAGGACTGAAGCTTTCTTT
TRBV12-3/TRBV12-4	-	12	-	TRBJ1-2	CASSRQVFGYTF	TGTGCCAGCAGCCGACAGGTCTTTGGCTACACCTTC
TRBV7-2	TRBD1	16	many	TRBJ2-7	CASSRSSGQGSYEQYF	TGTGCCAGCAGCCGAAGTTCGGGACAGGGATCCTACGAGCAGTACTTC
TRBV27	TRBD1	17	-	TRBJ1-6	CASSLRTGDGYNSPLHF	TGTGCCAGCAGTTTAAGGACAGGGGACGGCTATAATTCACCCCTCCACTTT
TRBV29-1	TRBD1	14	few	TRBJ2-3	CSVEGTGVRDTQYF	TGCAGCGTTGAGGGGACAGGGGTCAGGGATACGCAGTATTTT
TRBV28	-	14	many	TRBJ1-1	CASNGQTRNTEAFF	TGTGCCAGCAACGGACAGACACGAAACACTGAAGCTTTCTTT
TRBV5-5	-	13	many	TRBJ2-3	CASSLDPPHTQYF	TGTGCCAGCAGCTTGGACCCCCCTCATACGCAGTATTTT
TRBV2	TRBD1	11	few	TRBJ1-5	CASSDTGTVHF	TGTGCCAGCAGTGATACAGGGACAGTACATTTT
TRBV24-1	-	13	few	TRBJ1-1	CATSGPTNTEAFF	TGTGCCACCAGTGGGCCCACCAACACTGAAGCTTTCTTT
TRBV29-1	-	12	few	TRBJ1-2	CSVAAQGYGYTF	TGCAGCGTCGCGGCACAGGGCTATGGCTACACCTTC
TRBV27	TRBD1	15	many	TRBJ1-6	CASKEQGAYNSPLHF	TGTGCCAGCAAGGAGCAGGGGGCCTATAATTCACCCCTCCACTTT
TRBV11-2	TRBD2	19	once	TRBJ2-1	CASTRIATSGRSPYNEQFF	TGTGCCAGCACCCGGATTGCGACTAGCGGGAGGAGTCCCTACAATGAGCAGTTCTTC
TRBV5-1	TRBD1	15	-	TRBJ1-5	CASSLGTGPYQPQHF	TGCGCCAGCAGCTTGGGGACAGGACCCTATCAGCCCCAGCATTTT
TRBV7-3	TRBD2	22	-	TRBJ2-1	CASSLTPDRGLAGHRLNNEQFF	TGTGCCAGCAGCTTAACACCTGACAGGGGACTAGCGGGCCATCGACTCAACAATGAGCAGTTCTTC
TRBV6-4	-	13	-	TRBJ1-5	CASSEGSNQPQHF	TGTGCCAGCAGTGAAGGTAGCAATCAGCCCCAGCATTTT
TRBV19	-	14	-	TRBJ2-7	CASRTPFPSYEQYF	TGTGCCAGTAGAACACCTTTCCCTTCCTACGAGCAGTACTTC
TRBV12-3/TRBV12-4	-	15	many	TRBJ1-5	CASSRGANSNQPQHF	TGTGCCAGCAGTAGGGGAGCTAATAGCAATCAGCCCCAGCATTTT
TRBV7-2	-	15	many	TRBJ2-5	CASSLGGQLQETQYF	TGTGCCAGCAGCTTGGGGGGACAGCTCCAAGAGACCCAGTACTTC
TRBV6-1	-	13	once	TRBJ2-3	CASSPTVTDTQYF	TGTGCCAGCAGCCCGACCGTCACAGATACGCAGTATTTT
TRBV9	-	15	few	TRBJ2-3	CASSVGNPGVDTQYF	TGTGCCAGCAGCGTAGGGAACCCAGGTGTAGATACGCAGTATTTT
TRBV6-1	-	13	many	TRBJ1-1	CASSAGTPPEAFF	TGTGCCAGCAGCGCTGGGACACCCCCTGAAGCTTTCTTT
TRBV27	-	14	-	TRBJ1-5	CASRSAGINQPQHF	TGTGCCAGCAGGTCGGCGGGTATCAATCAGCCCCAGCATTTT
TRBV6-1	-	12	-	TRBJ2-7	CASSERGGEQYF	TGTGCCAGCAGTGAAAGGGGTGGGGAGCAGTACTTC
TRBV24-1	TRBD2	16	many	TRBJ2-1	CATSPTLAGGPNEQFF	TGTGCCACCAGCCCCACACTAGCGGGAGGGCCCAATGAGCAGTTCTTC
TRBV2	TRBD2	16	-	TRBJ2-1	CASSEAVLAGGHEQFF	TGTGCCAGCAGTGAAGCGGTGTTAGCGGGAGGGCATGAGCAGTTCTTC
TRBV9	-	13	many	TRBJ2-7	CASSRDSGYEQYF	TGTGCCAGCAGCCGAGACAGTGGCTATGAGCAGTACTTC